A selection of T cell receptor beta chains follows, all from one sample in a study of T cell repertoires in cytomegalovirus infection. Which antigens these TCRs recognize remains unknown. One entry per CDR3 protein, called by TCRdb with MiXCR from the reads. This sample has over 45,000 distinct CDR3 sequences; under 20% occur once, and the top ten carry 40% to 65%. Sequenced material: CD8+ T cells from cultured PBMCs, taken from culture after CMV antigen stimulation. These receptors were obtained from a human donor in good health (CMV status not recorded). Some clones in this sample may be carry-over from other donors' samples. Both conserved end residues are part of each CDR3. Fields, in order: clone size, D gene, CDR3 length, J gene, V gene, CDR3 protein, CDR3 DNA. D genes are given only for firm matches. The size entry is marked missing in some rows and otherwise reads once, few, many or a size class.

clone_size: -; d_call: -; cdr3_length: 14; j_call: TRBJ2-3; v_call: TRBV5-6; cdr3_aa: CASSPVREEDTQYF; cdr3_nt: TGTGCCAGCAGCCCGGTCCGAGAGGAAGATACGCAGTATTTT
clone_size: -; d_call: TRBD2; cdr3_length: 20; j_call: TRBJ2-3; v_call: TRBV4-1; cdr3_aa: CASSQDSPLGSGGFTDTQYF; cdr3_nt: TGCGCCAGCAGCCAAGATAGCCCCCTCGGTAGCGGGGGTTTCACAGATACGCAGTATTTT
clone_size: few; d_call: -; cdr3_length: 14; j_call: TRBJ1-5; v_call: TRBV7-8; cdr3_aa: CASSGGLLNKAQHF; cdr3_nt: TGTGCCAGCAGCGGAGGACTCCTGAACAAAGCCCAGCATTTT
clone_size: -; d_call: -; cdr3_length: 14; j_call: TRBJ1-6; v_call: TRBV15; cdr3_aa: CATSREYRDSPLHF; cdr3_nt: TGTGCCACCAGCAGAGAATACAGGGATTCACCCCTCCACTTT
clone_size: -; d_call: -; cdr3_length: 13; j_call: TRBJ1-2; v_call: TRBV12-5; cdr3_aa: CASGSPDPVGYTF; cdr3_nt: TGTGCTAGTGGTTCCCCGGACCCTGTGGGCTACACCTTC
clone_size: -; d_call: TRBD1; cdr3_length: 22; j_call: TRBJ2-2; v_call: TRBV25-1; cdr3_aa: CASSIHTTGGVWGRANTGELFF; cdr3_nt: TGTGCCAGCAGCATACACACCACAGGGGGCGTATGGGGTAGGGCGAACACCGGGGAGCTGTTTTTT
clone_size: -; d_call: -; cdr3_length: 14; j_call: TRBJ1-2; v_call: TRBV29-1; cdr3_aa: CSVDMESVTYGYTF; cdr3_nt: TGCAGCGTTGATATGGAGTCAGTGACCTATGGCTACACCTTC
clone_size: -; d_call: TRBD1; cdr3_length: 18; j_call: TRBJ2-5; v_call: TRBV25-1; cdr3_aa: CASSESEQGLRYQETQYF; cdr3_nt: TGTGCCAGCAGTGAATCGGAACAGGGGTTGCGGTACCAAGAGACCCAGTACTTC
clone_size: few; d_call: -; cdr3_length: 16; j_call: TRBJ2-1; v_call: TRBV27; cdr3_aa: CASGETLLGFNNEQFF; cdr3_nt: TGTGCCAGCGGGGAGACCCTCTTGGGCTTCAACAATGAGCAGTTCTTC
clone_size: -; d_call: TRBD1; cdr3_length: 14; j_call: TRBJ2-7; v_call: TRBV7-9; cdr3_aa: CASSFSGTAYEQYF; cdr3_nt: TGTGCCAGCAGCTTTAGTGGGACAGCCTACGAGCAGTACTTC
clone_size: many; d_call: -; cdr3_length: 15; j_call: TRBJ1-5; v_call: TRBV7-6; cdr3_aa: CASSNGGLSNQPQHF; cdr3_nt: TGTGCCAGCAGCAATGGAGGGTTGAGCAATCAGCCCCAGCATTTT
clone_size: few; d_call: TRBD1; cdr3_length: 14; j_call: TRBJ1-3; v_call: TRBV5-4; cdr3_aa: CASSSKGQGNTIYF; cdr3_nt: TGTGCCAGCAGCTCGAAGGGACAGGGAAACACCATATATTTT
clone_size: -; d_call: -; cdr3_length: 14; j_call: TRBJ1-2; v_call: TRBV6-5; cdr3_aa: CASSTQGGTGGYTF; cdr3_nt: TGTGCCAGCAGTACACAGGGAGGGACTGGAGGCTACACCTTC
clone_size: -; d_call: TRBD2; cdr3_length: 18; j_call: TRBJ2-7; v_call: TRBV7-8; cdr3_aa: CASSLARASGGNSYEQYF; cdr3_nt: TGTGCCAGCAGCTTAGCGAGGGCTAGCGGGGGGAACTCCTACGAGCAGTACTTC
clone_size: many; d_call: TRBD2; cdr3_length: 15; j_call: TRBJ2-5; v_call: TRBV7-9; cdr3_aa: CASATSGPYQETQYF; cdr3_nt: TGTGCCAGCGCAACTAGCGGTCCGTACCAAGAGACCCAGTACTTC
clone_size: few; d_call: -; cdr3_length: 14; j_call: TRBJ1-1; v_call: TRBV9; cdr3_aa: CASSVVGGGTEAFF; cdr3_nt: TGTGCCAGCAGCGTGGTGGGAGGAGGCACTGAAGCTTTCTTT
clone_size: -; d_call: -; cdr3_length: 13; j_call: TRBJ2-7; v_call: TRBV5-1; cdr3_aa: CASSVRQSYEQYF; cdr3_nt: TGCGCCAGCAGCGTTCGACAGTCCTACGAGCAGTACTTC
clone_size: many; d_call: -; cdr3_length: 17; j_call: TRBJ2-1; v_call: TRBV4-1; cdr3_aa: CASSQDSTDYSYNEQFF; cdr3_nt: TGCGCCAGCAGCCAAGATTCTACAGACTACTCCTACAATGAGCAGTTCTTC
clone_size: few; d_call: -; cdr3_length: 14; j_call: TRBJ2-7; v_call: TRBV9; cdr3_aa: CASSGGLAYDEQYF; cdr3_nt: TGTGCCAGCAGCGGAGGCCTAGCGTACGACGAGCAGTACTTC
clone_size: many; d_call: TRBD1; cdr3_length: 15; j_call: TRBJ2-5; v_call: TRBV7-8; cdr3_aa: CASSPPGTGRETQYF; cdr3_nt: TGTGCCAGCAGCCCCCCCGGGACAGGGAGGGAGACCCAGTACTTC
clone_size: -; d_call: -; cdr3_length: 13; j_call: TRBJ1-1; v_call: TRBV30; cdr3_aa: CAWSGGRNTEAFF; cdr3_nt: TGTGCCTGGAGTGGAGGGAGAAACACTGAAGCTTTCTTT
clone_size: -; d_call: -; cdr3_length: 15; j_call: TRBJ2-7; v_call: TRBV5-1; cdr3_aa: CASSLGWGAPHEQYF; cdr3_nt: TGCGCCAGCAGCTTGGGGTGGGGGGCTCCCCACGAGCAGTACTTC
clone_size: few; d_call: -; cdr3_length: 16; j_call: TRBJ2-4; v_call: TRBV13; cdr3_aa: CASSLHEGVAKNIQYF; cdr3_nt: TGTGCCAGCAGCTTGCATGAGGGGGTAGCCAAAAACATTCAGTACTTC
clone_size: many; d_call: TRBD1; cdr3_length: 13; j_call: TRBJ1-1; v_call: TRBV13; cdr3_aa: CASSLGQGAEAFF; cdr3_nt: TGTGCCAGCAGCTTAGGACAGGGGGCTGAAGCTTTCTTT
clone_size: -; d_call: -; cdr3_length: 14; j_call: TRBJ2-5; v_call: TRBV30; cdr3_aa: CAWIQLTLQETQYF; cdr3_nt: TGTGCCTGGATACAGCTAACCCTCCAAGAGACCCAGTACTTC
clone_size: -; d_call: -; cdr3_length: 17; j_call: TRBJ1-6; v_call: TRBV20-1; cdr3_aa: CSARALPGTGVGAPLHF; cdr3_nt: TGCAGTGCTAGAGCCCTCCCCGGGACCGGGGTAGGGGCACCCCTCCACTTT
clone_size: many; d_call: -; cdr3_length: 15; j_call: TRBJ1-1; v_call: TRBV7-9; cdr3_aa: CASSLGGGMNTEAFF; cdr3_nt: TGTGCCAGCAGCTTAGGGGGGGGGATGAACACTGAAGCTTTCTTT
clone_size: once; d_call: -; cdr3_length: 13; j_call: TRBJ1-5; v_call: TRBV12-3/TRBV12-4; cdr3_aa: CASSRVHNQPQHF; cdr3_nt: TGTGCCAGCAGCCGGGTCCACAATCAGCCCCAGCATTTT
clone_size: -; d_call: TRBD2; cdr3_length: 13; j_call: TRBJ2-3; v_call: TRBV4-1; cdr3_aa: CASSHGGVNTQYF; cdr3_nt: TGTGCCAGCAGCCATGGGGGGGTCAATACGCAGTATTTT
clone_size: -; d_call: TRBD1; cdr3_length: 14; j_call: TRBJ1-1; v_call: TRBV10-2; cdr3_aa: CASSPGQGNTEAFF; cdr3_nt: TGCGCCAGCAGCCCGGGACAGGGGAACACTGAAGCTTTCTTT
clone_size: many; d_call: -; cdr3_length: 14; j_call: TRBJ2-7; v_call: TRBV9; cdr3_aa: CASSVAEDNYEQYF; cdr3_nt: TGTGCCAGCAGCGTAGCTGAGGACAACTACGAGCAGTACTTC
clone_size: few; d_call: -; cdr3_length: 15; j_call: TRBJ2-5; v_call: TRBV20-1; cdr3_aa: CSARSLMTGRETQYF; cdr3_nt: TGCAGTGCTAGATCGTTAATGACCGGGCGAGAGACCCAGTACTTC